This T cell receptor (beta chain) was captured by sequencing in a study of early T cells in non-severe SARS-CoV-2 infection. General observations from the study: VDJdb-based annotation leaned toward anti-spike CD8 responses and missed private and CD4 specificities.

TCRdb passed the 5' RACE reads through MiXCR, listing each CDR3 protein once. This table has roughly 58,000 distinct CDR3 sequences, approximately 6.7% appearing once. The table lists this clonotype with many counts. Its target is unknown. Trimming took 1 base from V and 0 from J; bases not matched to a gene: 13. The length of the CDR3 is 18 residues. Germline CDR1 DFQATT, CDR2 SNEGSKA (reference sequence). The genes are TRBV20-1 and TRBJ2-5; TRBD2 aligns across 8 bases. This sequence originates from an adult who was a healthcare worker with PCR-confirmed SARS-CoV-2 infection or an uninfected control (not recorded which). Sample: whole blood. CDR3 residues: CSARAAWVGGGYQETQYF. As DNA, the CDR3 is TGCAGTGCTAGAGCTGCGTGGGTCGGCGGGGGGTACCAAGAGACCCAGTACTTC.